Listed here are 9 T cell receptor beta chains from one sample, sequenced in a study of T cell changes during pregnancy in multiple sclerosis. Measured with immunoSEQ multiplex PCR; TCRdb has only the in-frame clones, and not every one. The sample records over 60,000 clones, around 91% being singletons. Sequencing was performed on peripheral blood, taken in the third trimester of pregnancy. These receptors were taken from a female donor in good health, enrolled as a control in a pregnancy study.

The chain recombines TRBV7-2 with TRBJ2-1; 12 bases are shared with TRBD2. V gave up 2 bases and J gave up 2 bases; unmatched junction bases: 7. CDR3 size: 18 residues. Germline-derived CDR1 and CDR2 are SGHTA and FQGNSA. The CDR3 nucleotides read TGTGCCAGCAGCTTACTACTGCCTAGCGGGAGGGCCTACAATGAGCAGTTCTTC. Its translation: CASSLLLPSGRAYNEQFF.

V and J are TRBV29-1 and TRBJ1-3; D gene unclear. Looked up from germline, CDR1 is SQVTM and CDR2 is ANQGSEA. V lost 6 bases, J lost 0 bases, and 6 bases lay in between. The CDR3 runs 12 residues. In DNA, the CDR3 is TGCAGCGTCGCGGGCTCTGGAAACACCATATATTTT. It is translated as CSVAGSGNTIYF.

This clone occurred once. A read error may produce the germline difference seen at one junction end. V is TRBV30 and J is TRBJ1-2, with D uncertain. Germline V gives CDR1 GTSNPN, CDR2 SVGIG (reference sequence). The CDR3 totals 14 residues. The CDR3 coding sequence is TGTGCCTGGAGTGTACGCGGCTTCGTCTATCGCTACACCTTC. Translated: CAWSVRGFVYRYTF.

The chain carries TRBV10-3 and TRBJ2-3; TRBD2 aligns across 9 bases. CDR1 is ENHRY, CDR2 SYGVKD, per germline. The J segment lost 2 bases and the V segment lost 8 bases, leaving 5 bases of the junction unmatched. This CDR3 spans 14 amino acids. CDR3: CAIGRGGNTDTQYF. The DNA for the CDR3 is TGTGCCATCGGGCGGGGGGGCAACACAGATACGCAGTATTTT.

This chain connects TRBV28 to TRBJ2-6, with D possibly TRBD1 on 6 matching bases. V was shortened by 5 bases and J by 0 bases, with 11 bases between the two germline ends. Germline V CDR1 and CDR2: MDHEN, SYDVKM. The CDR3 length is 16 residues. CDR3 in amino acids: CASSRDRSSGANVLTF. The CDR3, as DNA: TGTGCCAGCAGTCGAGACAGGAGCTCTGGGGCCAACGTCCTGACTTTC.

The chain is built from TRBV19 and TRBJ1-3, with TRBD1 matching 9 bases. Germline V CDR1 and CDR2: LNHDA, SQIVND (reference sequence). The V and J ends lost 4 bases and 4 bases, in that order; junction bases with no gene match: 11. CDR3 length equals 17 residues. CDR3 protein: CASSTLPGQGGGNTIYF. DNA of the CDR3: TGTGCCAGTAGTACGCTCCCGGGACAGGGTGGCGGAAACACCATATATTTT.

This clone was found once. This chain uses TRBV28 with TRBJ1-2; 8 bases are a match to TRBD1. The CDR3 consists of 13 residues. Germline V gene data show CDR1 as MDHEN and CDR2 as SYDVKM. V lost 6 bases and J lost 4; bases outside the gene matches: 4. CDR3 sequence reads: CASRVDRGYGYTF. For the CDR3, the DNA is TGTGCCAGCAGGGTCGACAGGGGCTATGGCTACACCTTC.

The V call is TRBV6-6, the J call TRBJ2-7; TRBD1 aligns across 11 bases. Germline assignment: CDR1 MNHNY and CDR2 SVGAGI (reference sequence). The CDR3 is 14 amino acids. V lost 5 bases to trimming and J lost 7 bases; unmatched junction nucleotides: 7. Written as DNA, the CDR3 is TGTGCCAGCAGTCCCGGACAGGGGGCTGGGGAGCAGTACTTC. This translates into CASSPGQGAGEQYF.

DNA of the CDR3: TGTGCCAGCTCACTGGGGGTCCCGGGACAGTCCTACGAGCAGTACTTC. Its protein product is CASSLGVPGQSYEQYF. The genes are TRBV18 and TRBJ2-7; TRBD1 matches 7 bases. The CDR3 totals 16 residues. V shed 4 bases and J 1 base; nucleotides not matched to a gene: 10. Germline loops: CDR1 KGHSH, CDR2 LQKENI.